This paragraph covers one TCR beta chain sequence. The antigen is not known. The data originate from a study of monozygotic twins with inflammatory bowel disease. Findings of the study overall: IBD patients exhibited fewer clonotypes shared with other individuals than healthy twins, particularly with disease activity. Discordant twins had repertoire similarity that did not differ from that of concordant twins, possibly from limited power. Healthy co-twins exceeded IBD patients in TCRbeta diversity as measured by inverse Simpson.

Germline CDR1 is SGHVS and CDR2 is FQNEAQ. The CDR3 runs 15 residues. TCRdb processed the 5' RACE reads again and assigns one entry to each CDR3 protein, with no DNA. In all, the sample yields tens of thousands of distinct CDR3 sequences. The specimen sequenced was blood. This clonotype was sampled from a human donor with ulcerative colitis or Crohn's disease, or a healthy co-twin of an affected twin (not recorded which). The V call is TRBV7-8, the J call TRBJ2-2; TCRdb returns TRBD1, unconfirmable since there is no DNA. This CDR3 is CASSATGTNTGELFF.